This passage covers 18 T cell receptor beta chains from one sample sequenced in a study of response to subunit inactivated influenza vaccine. TCRdb ran MiXCR on the RT-PCR reads and lists one entry per CDR3 protein. The table records under 800,000 distinct CDR3 sequences, about 14% of them present only once. The source material was PBMCs from blood, sampled 14 to 15 days before vaccination. These receptor sequences come from a man aged 45-65 years who received an inactivated influenza vaccine.

The V gene is TRBV5-6, the J gene TRBJ1-4; 9 nucleotides align to TRBD1. The J segment lost 6 bases and the V segment lost 4 bases, leaving 7 bases of the junction unmatched. CDR3 length equals 15 residues. The V gene's germline CDR1 is SGHDT and CDR2 YYEEEE. DNA for the CDR3: TGTGCCAGCAGCCGGGACAGGGAGAAACATGAAAAACTGTTTTTT. It encodes CASSRDREKHEKLFF.

A few counts support this clonotype. The chain employs TRBV28 and TRBJ2-7; perhaps TRBD1 as D (6 bases). V gave up 6 bases and J gave up 0 bases, with 15 bases separating them. Germline lookup yields CDR1 MDHEN and CDR2 SYDVKM. There are 15 residues in the CDR3. The CDR3, as DNA: TGTGCCAGCAGGACCCGTGGACAGAGCTCCTACGAGCAGTACTTC. It is translated as CASRTRGQSSYEQYF.

A single count supports this clonotype. The V and J genes are TRBV28 and TRBJ1-2; D might be TRBD1 (5 bases). This CDR3 spans 10 amino acids. The ends were cut back, 10 bases at V and 7 bases at J, with 10 bases in the middle. CDR1 is MDHEN, CDR2 SYDVKM, per germline. The CDR3 DNA is TGTGCCACCTCGGGGGGTGGCTACACCTTC. Encoded protein: CATSGGGYTF.

Only a few counts were recorded for this clonotype. The chain joins TRBV20-1 to TRBJ2-5; 11 positions match TRBD2. Germline assignment: CDR1 DFQATT and CDR2 SNEGSKA (reference sequence). V shed 3 bases and J 2 bases; nucleotides not matched to a gene: 11. The CDR3 covers 17 residues. The chain's CDR3 is CSASPISGGVGQETQYF. The CDR3 DNA sequence: TGCAGTGCTAGTCCGATTAGCGGGGGGGTCGGGCAAGAGACCCAGTACTTC.

The V call is TRBV14, the J call TRBJ2-7, with 14 bases lining up with TRBD2. The CDR3 is 14 amino acids. Germline lookup yields CDR1 SGHDN and CDR2 FVKESK. V was pared by 1 base and J by 12 bases, with 5 bases of the junction left unmatched. CDR3 protein: CASSQGGTSGRTYF. The CDR3 DNA sequence: TGTGCCAGCAGCCAAGGAGGGACTAGCGGGAGAACGTACTTC.

The gene calls are TRBV20-1 and TRBJ2-7; D might be TRBD1 (6 bases). The CDR3 consists of 15 residues. From germline, CDR1 is DFQATT and CDR2 SNEGSKA (reference sequence). Trimming left V 2 bases short and J 0 bases short, with 14 bases between. Here the CDR3 reads CSARFLGADSYEQYF. CDR3 sequence (DNA): TGCAGTGCTAGATTTTTGGGGGCGGACTCCTACGAGCAGTACTTC.

There are many counts of this clonotype. The chain links TRBV20-1 to TRBJ2-7; D is ambiguous. Trimming took off 3 bases at V and 6 bases at J, with 6 bases between the two ends. The CDR3 runs to 10 residues. Germline V gene data show CDR1 as DFQATT and CDR2 as SNEGSKA (reference sequence). This chain's CDR3 is CSASRGEQYF. CDR3 nucleotide sequence: TGCAGTGCTAGTAGAGGCGAGCAGTACTTC.

This clonotype was seen only a few times. The CDR3 sequence is CASSSQGRSNEKLFF. The CDR3 region has the DNA TGTGCCAGCAGCTCCCAGGGTCGGTCTAATGAAAAACTGTTTTTT. The V call is TRBV7-2, the J call TRBJ1-4; possibly TRBD1 for D (5 bases). CDR1 is SGHTA and CDR2 is FQGNSA in the germline V gene. The V end lost 4 bases, the J end lost 3 bases, and 12 bases lay between the germline ends. The CDR3 extends over 15 amino acids.

This clonotype came up many times. This sequence joins TRBV2 and TRBJ1-5, with D possibly matching TRBD1 (6 bases). V was clipped by 5 bases and J by 0 bases, with 17 bases between them. The CDR3 extends over 17 amino acids. Germline values: CDR1 SNHLY, CDR2 FYNNEI. DNA for the CDR3: TGTGCCAGCAGTACTCCCGGGACAACTTATAGCAATCAGCCCCAGCATTTT. Encoded protein: CASSTPGTTYSNQPQHF.

V is TRBV2 and J is TRBJ1-1; possibly TRBD1 for D (5 bases). From germline, CDR1 is SNHLY and CDR2 FYNNEI. V was shortened by 0 bases and J by 6 bases, with 8 bases between the two germline ends. The CDR3 totals 13 residues. The CDR3, as DNA: TGTGCCAGCAGTGAAGCGCGGGGGGCTGAAGCTTTCTTT. Translation gives CASSEARGAEAFF.

The chain combines TRBV15 with TRBJ1-5; D gene ambiguous. V shed 7 bases and J shed 5 bases, with 3 bases lying between them. Per germline, CDR1 LNHNV and CDR2 YYDKDF (reference sequence). The CDR3 sequence is 10 residues long. This chain's CDR3 is CATTDQPQHF. CDR3 DNA: TGTGCCACCACTGATCAGCCCCAGCATTTT. Full variable domain (remainder filled in from reference TRBV15 and TRBJ1-5): DAMVIQNPRYQVTQFGKPVTLSCSQTLNHNVMYWYQQKSSQAPKLLFHYYDKDFNNEADTPDNFQSRRPNTSFCFLDIRSPGLGDTAMYLCATTDQPQHFGDGTRLSIL.

This clonotype was seen more than once but under ten times. The V and J genes are TRBV20-1 and TRBJ2-7; perhaps TRBD1 as D (6 bases). CDR3 length equals 15 residues. Trimming removed 3 bases at V and 2 bases at J, with 17 bases between. Germline V gene sequence: CDR1 DFQATT, CDR2 SNEGSKA (reference sequence). DNA for the CDR3: TGCAGTGCTAGGAGCGACAGGCCCCTTACCTACGAGCAGTACTTC. Amino acid sequence: CSARSDRPLTYEQYF.

The chain has TRBV5-1 and TRBJ1-6; TRBD1 agrees at 8 bases. Losses at the gene ends were 2 bases for V and 7 bases for J; bases not matched to a gene: 8. CDR3 length equals 16 residues. CDR1 and CDR2 from the germline V gene are SGHRS and YFSETQ. The chain's CDR3 is CASSLGSRGLNSPLHF. The CDR3 region has the DNA TGCGCCAGCAGCTTAGGTAGCAGGGGGCTGAATTCACCCCTCCACTTT.

This clonotype was found a few times. The chain joins TRBV24-1 to TRBJ2-7, with D perhaps matching TRBD2 (6 bases). Germline V lookup: CDR1 KGHDR, CDR2 SFDVKD. Trimming pared 6 bases from V and 2 bases from J, leaving 13 bases between. The CDR3 totals 14 residues. CDR3 loop: CATSQSGGPYEQYF. The CDR3 coding sequence is TGTGCCACCAGTCAGTCCGGGGGTCCCTACGAGCAGTACTTC.

The table lists this clonotype with many counts. The rearrangement uses TRBV5-1 and TRBJ2-1; maybe TRBD2 (5 bases). The V end lost 5 bases, the J end lost 5 bases, and 14 bases lay between the germline ends. The CDR3 has 14 residues. CDR1 SGHRS and CDR2 YFSETQ come from the germline V gene. The CDR3 region is CASSLGDLNNEQFF. The CDR3 nucleotides read TGCGCCAGCAGTCTGGGAGATTTAAACAATGAGCAGTTCTTC.

This clonotype was observed a few times. V and J are TRBV4-3 and TRBJ2-2, with unresolved D. The germline V gene encodes CDR1 LGHNA and CDR2 YSLEER. This CDR3 comprises 16 residues. With 3 bases removed from V and 4 bases from J, the gap between germline ends came to 15 bases. Here the CDR3 DNA reads TGCGCCAGCAGCCACTCCGGGCCCCCCCCCACCGGGGAGCTGTTTTTT. This codes for CASSHSGPPPTGELFF.

The genes are TRBV28 and TRBJ1-5, with D possibly matching TRBD1 (5 bases). CDR3 size: 16 residues. Per the germline V gene, CDR1 is MDHEN and CDR2 is SYDVKM. Deletions cut 1 base from V and 3 bases from J, with 13 bases between. CDR3 sequence reads: CASSLLVGLNNQPQHF. In DNA, the CDR3 is TGTGCCAGCAGTTTATTGGTGGGACTTAACAATCAGCCCCAGCATTTT.

This clonotype was seen only a few times. The J gene is TRBJ1-1, the V gene TRBV4-1, with D tentatively TRBD1 (5 bases). V was trimmed by 3 bases and J by 0 bases, leaving 14 bases between them. Germline V gene lookup returns CDR1 MGHRA and CDR2 YSYEKL. The CDR3 consists of 16 residues. The CDR3 protein is CASSQGVPGLNTEAFF. CDR3 sequence (DNA): TGCGCCAGCAGCCAGGGGGTTCCGGGTCTGAACACTGAAGCTTTCTTT.